This passage covers 6 T cell receptor beta chains from one sample sequenced in a study of blood T cell repertoires in COVID-19 (dated by TCRdb to 2020 to 2021). Receptors were amplified or captured by the immunoSEQ multiplex PCR assay. TCRdb took over this immuneACCESS table, retaining in-frame rearrangements with V and J assigned. Such tables are incomplete; in checked studies, under half of the missing clones stem from an unresolved V gene, and the remainder is unexplained. The sample table holds approximately 77,000 clones, of which about 91% were seen once. Approximately 6.8% of the sample rests with the top ten. Sequencing used peripheral blood. All receptors come from a woman over 75 with acute or convalescent COVID-19.

The rearrangement joins TRBV19 to TRBJ2-6; TRBD2 aligns across 8 bases. CDR3 length equals 14 residues. The trim removed 11 bases at V and 3 bases at J, leaving 6 bases unmatched. The germline gives CDR1 LNHDA, CDR2 SQIVND (reference sequence). The CDR3, as DNA: TGTGCCTCCGGGGGGGGCCGTGGGGCCAACGTCCTGACTTTC. It translates to CASGGGRGANVLTF.

The J gene is TRBJ2-5, the V gene TRBV3-1 (or the pseudogene TRBV3-2), with 10 positions matching TRBD1. CDR3 length equals 15 residues. The V gene end was trimmed by 6 bases and the J gene end by 4 bases; junction bases not matched to a gene: 8. Germline lookup yields CDR1 LGHDT and CDR2 YNNKEL (reference sequence). The CDR3 region has the DNA TGTGCCAGCAGTTGGGACAGGGGAGTGGGAGAGACCCAGTACTTC. Amino acid sequence: CASSWDRGVGETQYF.

The chain is built from TRBV7-3 and TRBJ2-1, with TRBD2 as a possible D gene (6 bases). CDR1 is SGHTA, CDR2 FQGTGA, per germline. The ends were cut back, 5 bases at V and 9 bases at J, with 8 bases in the middle. The CDR3 is 11 amino acids. The CDR3 loop is CASSGAGEQFF. For the CDR3, the DNA is TGTGCCAGCAGCGGAGCGGGTGAGCAGTTCTTC.

This clone was picked up one time. This same CDR3 is encoded by further DNA sequences in the sample. This chain connects TRBV5-6 to TRBJ1-1; D call uncertain. V was shortened by 3 bases and J by 0 bases, with 6 bases between the two germline ends. The CDR3 covers 13 residues. Germline V gene lookup returns CDR1 SGHDT and CDR2 YYEEEE. CDR3 region: CASSSGLNTEAFF. CDR3 in DNA: TGTGCCAGCAGCTCCGGGTTGAACACTGAAGCTTTCTTT.

The rearrangement uses TRBV29-1 and TRBJ2-1; possible D gene TRBD1, 5 bases. The CDR3 consists of 15 residues. The V gene's germline CDR1 is SQVTM and CDR2 ANQGSEA. The germline V and J ends were trimmed by 0 bases and 8 bases, with 17 bases remaining between them. CDR3 protein: CSVEDPAGARYEQFF. DNA for the CDR3: TGCAGCGTTGAAGATCCCGCTGGGGCGAGGTATGAGCAGTTCTTC.

In nucleotides, the CDR3 is TGTGCCACCAGCAGAGGAGGGCGGACGATCTACAATGAGCAGTTCTTC. Residues: CATSRGGRTIYNEQFF. The V gene is TRBV15, the J gene TRBJ2-1; D might be TRBD2 (5 bases). Trimming removed 1 base from V and 3 bases from J, with 13 bases in between. CDR1 and CDR2 from the germline V gene are LNHNV and YYDKDF (reference sequence). The CDR3 runs to 16 residues.